Listed below are T cell receptor beta chains from one sample, sequenced in a study of shared clonotypes between healthy human individuals. Assay used: immunoSEQ multiplex PCR; TCRdb lists only in-frame clones, some missing. The sample has some 2,500,000 clones; less than 95% are singletons. The specimen sequenced was naive CD4+ T cells from PBMCs. The receptor source for this set is a young man in good health. Some clones in this sample may be carry-over from other donors' samples. Both conserved end residues are part of each CDR3. The D gene is left open where the match is weak. The size field is filled for only some rows; it gives once, few, many or a size class.

clone size | J gene | D gene | V gene | CDR3 protein | CDR3 DNA
- | TRBJ1-2 | TRBD1 | TRBV10-3 | CAINPGQRPNYGYTF | TGTGCCATCAATCCGGGACAGAGGCCCAACTATGGCTACACCTTC
few | TRBJ1-1 | - | TRBV4-1 | CASSQGRVTMNTEAFF | TGCGCCAGCAGCCAAGGTCGGGTAACTATGAACACTGAAGCTTTCTTT
- | TRBJ2-2 | - | TRBV2 | CASTSGRNTGELFF | TGTGCCAGCACCTCGGGACGGAACACCGGGGAGCTGTTTTTT
- | TRBJ2-7 | - | TRBV28 | CASSLTGFEQYF | TGTGCCAGCAGTTTAACAGGGTTCGAGCAGTACTTC
- | TRBJ1-2 | - | TRBV5-4 | CASSSKSGADYGYTF | TGTGCCAGCAGCTCTAAATCAGGGGCGGACTATGGCTACACCTTC
- | TRBJ1-1 | - | TRBV11-1 | CASSLVTNTEAFF | TGTGCCAGCAGCTTAGTTACGAACACTGAAGCTTTCTTT
- | TRBJ1-1 | - | TRBV11-1 | CASSFLSRRNTEAFF | TGTGCCAGCAGCTTTTTGTCCAGGAGGAACACTGAAGCTTTCTTT
- | TRBJ2-5 | - | TRBV7-2 | CASTQGRETQYF | TGTGCCAGCACCCAGGGGCGCGAGACCCAGTACTTC
- | TRBJ2-4 | - | TRBV5-6 | CAGGKGTGNIQYF | TGTGCCGGCGGTAAGGGTACGGGGAACATTCAGTACTTC
few | TRBJ1-5 | - | TRBV6-6 | CASGASGTQHF | TGTGCCAGCGGGGCGTCCGGGACCCAGCATTTT
- | TRBJ2-1 | - | TRBV9 | CASSRGAPSSYNEQFF | TGTGCCAGCAGCCGGGGGGCCCCGAGCTCCTACAATGAGCAGTTCTTC
- | TRBJ1-1 | - | TRBV7-2 | CASSQPERLQGRAFF | TGTGCCAGCAGCCAACCAGAAAGATTACAGGGTCGAGCTTTCTTT
- | TRBJ2-1 | TRBD2 | TRBV9 | CASSVRLAGGAIREQFF | TGTGCCAGCAGCGTAAGACTAGCGGGAGGAGCCATACGTGAGCAGTTCTTC
- | TRBJ2-5 | - | TRBV11-2 | CASSHETRRIQETQYF | TGTGCCAGCAGCCACGAAACCAGGCGGATCCAAGAGACCCAGTACTTC
- | TRBJ1-5 | - | TRBV5-6 | CASSPGANQPQHF | TGTGCCAGCAGCCCCGGGGCCAATCAGCCCCAGCATTTT
- | TRBJ2-7 | TRBD1 | TRBV5-1 | CASSSGTRQGAGEQYF | TGCGCCAGCAGCTCGGGTACGAGACAGGGGGCAGGCGAGCAGTACTTC
- | TRBJ1-1 | - | TRBV28 | CASSLAFGPQNTEAFF | TGTGCCAGCAGTTTAGCTTTTGGGCCGCAGAACACTGAAGCTTTCTTT
- | TRBJ1-4 | - | TRBV2 | CASSLSLANEKLFF | TGTGCCAGCAGTCTATCTCTTGCTAATGAAAAACTGTTTTTT
- | TRBJ1-2 | - | TRBV28 | CASSSGTRNYGYTF | TGTGCCAGCAGTTCCGGGACAAGAAACTATGGCTACACCTTC
- | TRBJ1-6 | - | TRBV7-2 | CASRAGGQPLHF | TGTGCCAGCAGGGCGGGGGGTCAACCCCTCCACTTT
- | TRBJ2-3 | TRBD1 | TRBV30 | CAWRTPRRDRGPRDTQYF | TGTGCCTGGAGGACCCCGAGGCGGGACAGGGGACCACGGGATACGCAGTATTTT
once | TRBJ2-2 | TRBD1 | TRBV5-4 | CASSSRDRGTGELFF | TGTGCCAGCAGCTCCCGGGACAGGGGTACCGGGGAGCTGTTTTTT
- | TRBJ2-7 | TRBD1 | TRBV30 | CACRQGFPYEQYF | TGTGCCTGTCGACAGGGTTTCCCCTACGAGCAGTACTTC
once | TRBJ2-1 | TRBD2 | TRBV5-1 | CASSLGGTTNNEQFF | TGCGCCAGCAGCTTGGGGGGGACTACCAACAATGAGCAGTTCTTC
- | TRBJ2-1 | TRBD1 | TRBV5-4 | CASSFRDSYYNEQFF | TGTGCCAGCAGCTTCCGGGACAGCTATTACAATGAGCAGTTCTTC
few | TRBJ1-5 | - | TRBV28 | CASSPLGPQHF | TGTGCCAGCAGTCCTTTAGGGCCCCAGCATTTT
- | TRBJ1-4 | - | TRBV14 | CASSQVATNEKLFF | TGTGCCAGCAGCCAAGTTGCAACTAATGAAAAACTGTTTTTT